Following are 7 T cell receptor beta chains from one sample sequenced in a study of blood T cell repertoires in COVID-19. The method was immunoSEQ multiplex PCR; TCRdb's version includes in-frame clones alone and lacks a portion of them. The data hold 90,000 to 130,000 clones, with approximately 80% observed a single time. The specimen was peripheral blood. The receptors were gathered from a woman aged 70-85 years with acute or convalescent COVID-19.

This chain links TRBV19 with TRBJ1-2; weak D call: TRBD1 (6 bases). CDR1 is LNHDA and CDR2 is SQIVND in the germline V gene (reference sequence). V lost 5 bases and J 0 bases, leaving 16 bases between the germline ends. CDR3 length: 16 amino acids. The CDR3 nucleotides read TGTGCCAGTAGTTTCACGACAGGCTTAGCTAACTATGGCTACACCTTC. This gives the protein CASSFTTGLANYGYTF.

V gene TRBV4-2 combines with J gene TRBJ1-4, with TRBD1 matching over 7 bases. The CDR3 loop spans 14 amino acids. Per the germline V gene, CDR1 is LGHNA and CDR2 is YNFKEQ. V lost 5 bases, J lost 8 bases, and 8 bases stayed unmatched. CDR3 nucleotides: TGTGCCAGCAGCGTACCGGGACAGCGAGAAAAACTGTTTTTT. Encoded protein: CASSVPGQREKLFF.

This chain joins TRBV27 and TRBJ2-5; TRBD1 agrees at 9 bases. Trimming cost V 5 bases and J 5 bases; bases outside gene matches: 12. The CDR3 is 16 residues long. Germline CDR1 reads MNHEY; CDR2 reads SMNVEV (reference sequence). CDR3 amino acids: CASSPTDRGNKETQYF. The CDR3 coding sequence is TGTGCCAGCAGTCCTACGGACAGGGGCAACAAGGAGACCCAGTACTTC.

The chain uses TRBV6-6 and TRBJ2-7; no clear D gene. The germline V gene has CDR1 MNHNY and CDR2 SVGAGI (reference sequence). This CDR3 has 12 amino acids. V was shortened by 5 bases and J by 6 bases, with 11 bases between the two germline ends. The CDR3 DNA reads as TGTGCCAGCAGTCAACTATTATCCGAGCAGTACTTC. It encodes CASSQLLSEQYF.

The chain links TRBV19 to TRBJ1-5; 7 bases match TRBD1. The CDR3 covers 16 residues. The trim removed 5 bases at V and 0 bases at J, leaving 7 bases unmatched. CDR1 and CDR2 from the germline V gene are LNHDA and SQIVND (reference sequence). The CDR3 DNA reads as TGTGCCAGTAGTTTCGCCAGGGGGTCTAGCAATCAGCCCCAGCATTTT. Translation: CASSFARGSSNQPQHF.

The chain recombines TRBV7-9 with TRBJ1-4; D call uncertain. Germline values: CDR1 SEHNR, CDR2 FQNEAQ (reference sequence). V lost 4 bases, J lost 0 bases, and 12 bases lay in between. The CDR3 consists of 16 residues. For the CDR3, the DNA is TGTGCCAGCAGCTCCCCGTTTAGCTCAACTAATGAAAAACTGTTTTTT. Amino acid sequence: CASSSPFSSTNEKLFF.

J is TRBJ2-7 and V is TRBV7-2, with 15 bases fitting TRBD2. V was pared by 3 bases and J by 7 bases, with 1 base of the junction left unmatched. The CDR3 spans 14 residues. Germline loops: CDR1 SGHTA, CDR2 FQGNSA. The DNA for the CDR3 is TGTGCCAGCAGCTTGGGGACTAGCGGGGGGGAGCAGTACGTC. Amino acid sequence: CASSLGTSGGEQYV.